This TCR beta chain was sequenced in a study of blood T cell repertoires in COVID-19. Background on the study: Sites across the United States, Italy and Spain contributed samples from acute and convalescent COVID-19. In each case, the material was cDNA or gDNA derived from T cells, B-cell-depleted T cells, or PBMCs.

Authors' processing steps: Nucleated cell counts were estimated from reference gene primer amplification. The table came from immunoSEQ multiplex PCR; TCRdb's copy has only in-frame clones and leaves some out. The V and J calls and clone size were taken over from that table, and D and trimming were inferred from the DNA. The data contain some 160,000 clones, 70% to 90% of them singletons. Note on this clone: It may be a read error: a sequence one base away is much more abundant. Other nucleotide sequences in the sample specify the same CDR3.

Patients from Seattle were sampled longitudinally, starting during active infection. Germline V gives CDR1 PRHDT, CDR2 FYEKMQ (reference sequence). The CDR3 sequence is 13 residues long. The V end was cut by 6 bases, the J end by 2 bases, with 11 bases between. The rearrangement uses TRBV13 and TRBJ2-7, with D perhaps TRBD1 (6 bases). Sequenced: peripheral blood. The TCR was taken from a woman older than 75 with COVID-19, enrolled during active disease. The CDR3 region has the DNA TGTGCCAGCAGTTTGAGGGGGACCTACGAGCAGTACTTC. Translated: CASSLRGTYEQYF.